The rows below give T cell receptor beta chains drawn from one sample of a study of blood T cell repertoires in COVID-19. Assay used: immunoSEQ multiplex PCR; TCRdb lists only in-frame clones, some missing. Altogether under 300,000 clones are present, 70% to 85% being singletons, with the ten largest covering approximately 15%. The sequenced sample consisted of PBMCs or T cells enriched from blood (not recorded which). These receptor sequences come from a man aged 35-49 years who had recovered from COVID-19. Both conserved end residues are part of each CDR3. For some rows the clone size is stated as once, few or many, or as a class when expanded; others skip it.

>TRBV7-2|-
CASSAQGQNSPLHF
>TRBV23-1|-
CASSQSEGVVQPQHF
>TRBV6-4|-
CASSDSWGVGEQYF
>TRBV9|-
CASSVGGTINYEQYF
>TRBV7-7|-
CASSPQVGSYNEQFF
>TRBV5-1|-
CASSLGHGYGYTF
>TRBV5-1|-
CASSPIRGTGELFF
>TRBV25-1|-
CASSDTGVANEKLFF
>TRBV3-1/TRBV3-2|-
CASSLYSSSYNSPLHF
>TRBV13|-
CASSLRQGIYEQYF
>TRBV3-1/TRBV3-2|-
CASSPPSGKNTGELFF
>TRBV7-2|-
CASSFSGGAGELFF
>TRBV7-6|-
CASSLRGTGSGSPLHF
>TRBV7-7|once
CASSPRGGGHRELFF
>TRBV12-5|-
CASGPSAQENGRARSPLHF
>TRBV13|-
CASSLSGQGAYGYTF
>TRBV11-1|-
CASSAGTSGATDTQYF
>TRBV28|-
CASSLEGGRDEQFF
>TRBV11-2|-
CASSLSGRGSGELFF
>TRBV6-5|-
CASMEQGRYNSPLHF
>TRBV27|-
CASMVAGNSYNEQFF
>TRBV11-3|-
CASSLEGSRYNEQFF
>TRBV7-8|-
CASSSQEAHRF
>TRBV27|-
CASRSPRPRGSYEQYF
>TRBV5-5|-
CASSLSPDGLGPQHF
>TRBV28|-
CASSVLLAEAFF
>TRBV7-9|once
CASSLVRGQRSSNQPQHF
>TRBV7-9|once
CASRTSRTNQETQYF
>TRBV18|few
CASSPPSSSYNEQFF
>TRBV28|-
CASSTTYLQEQYF
>TRBV3-1/TRBV3-2|-
CASSQDRGNTEAFF
>TRBV19|once
CASKQGALGNQPQHF